A single sample gave rise to the 23 T cell receptor beta chains below, sequenced in a study of cytomegalovirus exposure and HLA in healthy donors. The PCR ran on 60 Vbeta and 13 Jbeta primers. Libraries were prepared by immunoSEQ multiplex PCR; TCRdb keeps only in-frame clonotypes and omits some of them. The sample holds around 100,000 clones. Material for sequencing was PBMCs. The receptors were sampled from a middle-aged man in good health and CMV-seropositive.

The chain links TRBV7-8 to TRBJ2-1; TRBD2 agrees at 10 bases. The CDR3 covers 18 residues. CDR1 SGHVS and CDR2 FQNEAQ come from the germline V gene. Trimming removed 4 bases from V and 7 bases from J; junction bases left unmatched: 16. CDR3: CASSYRIPGLATRNEQFF. DNA of the CDR3: TGTGCCAGCAGCTACCGGATTCCGGGACTAGCGACGAGGAATGAGCAGTTCTTC.

The gene calls are TRBV16 and TRBJ2-2; possibly TRBD1 for D (5 bases). The CDR3 extends over 16 amino acids. Looked up from germline, CDR1 is KGHSY and CDR2 is FQNENV. With 0 bases removed from V and 0 bases from J, the gap between germline ends came to 8 bases. CDR3 coding DNA: TGTGCCAGCAGCCAATCGCCACAGGCGAACACCGGGGAGCTGTTTTTT. This sequence encodes CASSQSPQANTGELFF.

The rearrangement joins TRBV2 to TRBJ2-7, with TRBD1 identical over 8 bases. In germline, CDR1 is SNHLY, CDR2 FYNNEI. V lost 4 bases, J lost 3 bases, and 14 bases stayed unmatched. This CDR3 spans 17 amino acids. CDR3 sequence (DNA): TGTGCCAGCAGTGTCCGCTCCGGGACAGGATTAAGCTACGAGCAGTACTTC. Its translation is CASSVRSGTGLSYEQYF.

The J gene is TRBJ2-1, the V gene TRBV4-1; 7 nucleotides line up with TRBD2. Germline values: CDR1 MGHRA, CDR2 YSYEKL. The CDR3 runs 15 residues. V lost 4 bases and J lost 1; bases outside the gene matches: 4. For the CDR3, the DNA is TGCGCCAGCAGCCGAAGCGGGGTTTCCTACAATGAGCAGTTCTTC. Protein product: CASSRSGVSYNEQFF.

J is TRBJ1-1 and V is TRBV5-1; 8 bases match TRBD1. Losses at the gene ends were 0 bases for V and 4 bases for J; bases not matched to a gene: 2. The CDR3 sequence is 14 residues long. From germline, CDR1 is SGHRS and CDR2 YFSETQ. This chain's CDR3 is CASSLGDRGTEAFF. The CDR3 nucleotides read TGCGCCAGCAGCTTGGGTGACAGGGGCACTGAAGCTTTCTTT. The variable domain in full, with the rest retrieved from reference TRBV5-1 and TRBJ1-1, is KAGVTQTPRYLIKTRGQQVTLSCSPISGHRSVSWYQQTPGQGLQFLFEYFSETQRNKGNFPGRFSGRQFSNSRSEMNVSTLELGDSALYLCASSLGDRGTEAFFGQGTRLTVV.

The CDR3 DNA sequence: TGTGCCAGCAGTGCGCGCGGGAGAGAGCAAGAGACCCAGTACTTC. Its translation: CASSARGREQETQYF. The genes are TRBV6-5 and TRBJ2-5; 7 nucleotides agree with TRBD2. This CDR3 comprises 15 residues. V shed 5 bases, J shed 2 bases, and the junction held 8 bases outside the gene matches. Germline assignment: CDR1 MNHEY and CDR2 SVGAGI.

The chain couples TRBV7-9 to TRBJ1-5; D gene ambiguous. Per germline, CDR1 SEHNR and CDR2 FQNEAQ (reference sequence). V was cut by 5 bases and J by 0 bases, with 14 bases left in between. The CDR3 consists of 16 residues. CDR3 sequence (DNA): TGTGCCAGCAGCCCCCTTCTTACTTTTAGCAATCAGCCCCAGCATTTT. Amino acids: CASSPLLTFSNQPQHF.

Concerning this clone itself: At one end the junction does not follow the germline gene, possibly because of a read error. The V call is TRBV14, the J call TRBJ2-7, with D perhaps TRBD2 (6 bases). Germline V gene lookup returns CDR1 SGHDN and CDR2 FVKESK. CDR3 length: 14 amino acids. The DNA of the CDR3 is TGTGCCAGCAGCCAAGTCGGGAGCTCCTACGGGCAGTACTTC. Encoded protein: CASSQVGSSYGQYF.

V and J are TRBV6-4 and TRBJ2-3; TRBD1 aligns across 8 bases. The CDR3 runs 13 residues. V shed 6 bases, J shed 6 bases, and the junction held 5 bases outside the gene matches. CDR1 MRHNA and CDR2 SNTAGT come from the germline V gene. CDR3 in amino acids: CASSGQGHDTQYF. The CDR3 DNA reads as TGTGCCAGCAGCGGACAGGGACACGATACGCAGTATTTT.

The CDR3 DNA reads TGTGCCAGCACCTTCAGACAGGGGCGCTCTGGAAACACCATATATTTT. This gives the protein CASTFRQGRSGNTIYF. This rearrangement joins TRBV5-4 to TRBJ1-3; TRBD1 aligns across 8 bases. V lost 6 bases, J lost 0 bases, and 8 bases stayed unmatched. This CDR3 is built from 16 residues. The germline CDR1 and CDR2 sequences are SGHNT and YYREEE (reference sequence).

The gene calls are TRBV6-5 and TRBJ2-7; possibly TRBD1 for D (6 bases). V was trimmed by 6 bases and J by 1 base, leaving 16 bases between them. The CDR3 is 15 amino acids. Germline CDR1 reads MNHEY; CDR2 reads SVGAGI. The chain's CDR3 is CASSLSPDRSYEQYF. CDR3 DNA: TGTGCCAGCAGCCTCTCCCCGGACAGATCCTACGAGCAGTACTTC.

The chain recombines TRBV28 with TRBJ1-1, with 9 bases aligning to TRBD1. This CDR3 has 15 amino acids. Germline V gene lookup returns CDR1 MDHEN and CDR2 SYDVKM. J lost 5 bases, V lost 4 bases, and 8 bases had no gene match. CDR3 in amino acids: CASSSSGTGWTEAFF. As DNA, the CDR3 is TGTGCCAGCAGTTCCTCCGGGACAGGGTGGACTGAAGCTTTCTTT.

The V gene is TRBV28, the J gene TRBJ1-1; TRBD1 is a possible D gene (6 bases). Per the germline V gene, CDR1 is MDHEN and CDR2 is SYDVKM. This CDR3 is 16 amino acids long. Trimming took 5 bases from V and 1 from J, leaving 17 bases between them. The CDR3 region has the DNA TGTGCCAGCAGTCTTCTAAGTGGGACACCGAACACTGAAGCTTTCTTT. Residues: CASSLLSGTPNTEAFF.

V is TRBV28 and J is TRBJ2-1; D uncertain. Germline assignment: CDR1 MDHEN and CDR2 SYDVKM. V lost 4 bases and J lost 6, with 10 bases in between. This CDR3 contains 13 residues. CDR3 protein: CASSSTLGNEQFF. Written as DNA, the CDR3 is TGTGCCAGCAGTTCCACCCTAGGCAATGAGCAGTTCTTC.

J is TRBJ2-4 and V is TRBV19, with 12 positions matching TRBD1. Per the germline V gene, CDR1 is LNHDA and CDR2 is SQIVND (reference sequence). With V trimmed by 2 bases and J by 6 bases, 5 bases remained unmatched. This CDR3 contains 16 residues. The CDR3 region has the DNA TGTGCCAGTAGTATATCCGGGACAGGGGGCTTAAACATTCAGTACTTC. It specifies CASSISGTGGLNIQYF. The full variable domain, its missing parts supplied by reference TRBV19 and TRBJ2-4, is DGGITQSPKYLFRKEGQNVTLSCEQNLNHDAMYWYRQDPGQGLRLIYYSQIVNDFQKGDIAEGYSVSREKKESFPLTVTSAQKNPTAFYLCASSISGTGGLNIQYFGAGTRLSVL.

The rearrangement uses TRBV30 and TRBJ2-1, with D possibly TRBD2 on 6 matching bases. The ends were cut back, 0 bases at V and 4 bases at J, with 13 bases in the middle. Germline CDR1 is GTSNPN and CDR2 is SVGIG (reference sequence). The CDR3 totals 15 residues. The CDR3 spells CAWSVGDLPYNEQFF. DNA for the CDR3: TGTGCCTGGAGTGTCGGGGACTTACCATACAATGAGCAGTTCTTC.

Of note for this clone: Germline and junction disagree at one end, which may indicate a read error. The chain recombines TRBV7-9 with TRBJ2-5, with D perhaps matching TRBD1 (6 bases). CDR1 is SEHNR and CDR2 is FQNEAQ in the germline V gene (reference sequence). This CDR3 region has 17 residues. CDR3 DNA sequence: TGTGCCAGCAGCTTAGGGGATCTAGTTAGGGGTGTAGGACAGACTAACTTC. Amino acids: CASSLGDLVRGVGQTNF.

V gene TRBV18 combines with J gene TRBJ2-3, with D hard to call. The germline CDR1 and CDR2 sequences are KGHSH and LQKENI. Trimming stripped 3 bases from V and 0 bases from J, with 10 bases between. CDR3 size: 15 residues. CDR3 coding DNA: TGTGCCAGCTCACCGCCTGGGCACAGCACAGATACGCAGTATTTT. Translation: CASSPPGHSTDTQYF.

The chain employs TRBV7-8 and TRBJ1-5, with TRBD1 matching 9 bases. CDR3 length equals 17 residues. The trim removed 5 bases at V and 2 bases at J, leaving 10 bases unmatched. CDR1 and CDR2 from the germline V gene are SGHVS and FQNEAQ. This CDR3 reads CASSGFRDRAGNQPQHF. CDR3 nucleotides: TGTGCCAGCAGCGGCTTCCGGGACAGGGCTGGCAATCAGCCCCAGCATTTT.

This chain uses TRBV29-1 with TRBJ1-5; TRBD1 is a possible D gene (6 bases). The V and J ends lost 3 bases and 5 bases respectively, with 8 bases between them. This CDR3 contains 12 residues. The germline gives CDR1 SQVTM, CDR2 ANQGSEA. This chain's CDR3 is CSVDGGYQPQHF. The CDR3 DNA is TGCAGCGTTGATGGGGGCTATCAGCCCCAGCATTTT.

V gene TRBV19 combines with J gene TRBJ2-1; 7 bases agree with TRBD1. Germline V gene data show CDR1 as LNHDA and CDR2 as SQIVND (reference sequence). Trimming removed 3 bases from V and 8 bases from J; junction bases left unmatched: 7. The CDR3 totals 14 residues. The chain's CDR3 is CASSINNRGDEQFF. DNA of the CDR3: TGTGCCAGTAGTATCAACAACAGGGGCGATGAGCAGTTCTTC.

The genes are TRBV15 and TRBJ2-2; 12 bases are a match to TRBD2. The CDR3 loop spans 19 amino acids. Looked up from germline, CDR1 is LNHNV and CDR2 is YYDKDF (reference sequence). The ends lost 0 bases at V and 3 bases at J; junction bases unmatched: 8. CDR3 amino acids: CATSRDSASGRDHTGELFF. The DNA of the CDR3 is TGTGCCACCAGCAGAGATTCGGCTAGCGGGAGGGACCACACCGGGGAGCTGTTTTTT. Combining the CDR3 with reference TRBV15 and TRBJ2-2 gives the whole variable domain DAMVIQNPRYQVTQFGKPVTLSCSQTLNHNVMYWYQQKSSQAPKLLFHYYDKDFNNEADTPDNFQSRRPNTSFCFLDIRSPGLGDTAMYLCATSRDSASGRDHTGELFFGEGSRLTVL.

This rearrangement joins TRBV4-2 to TRBJ1-1; 9 bases are a match to TRBD1. CDR1 LGHNA and CDR2 YNFKEQ come from the germline V gene. The length of the CDR3 is 15 residues. The V segment lost 3 bases and the J segment 1 base; nucleotides outside the gene matches: 3. This CDR3 reads CASSQSTGGNTEAFF. DNA of the CDR3: TGTGCCAGCAGCCAGTCGACAGGGGGGAACACTGAAGCTTTCTTT.